This TCR beta chain was recovered during a study of identical twins. General study findings and limits: The more abundant beta clonotypes in cord blood had fewer insertions, and memory repertoires did not show this. Out-of-frame alpha sequences shared by twins showed excess low generation probability.

A single record per CDR3 protein comes from TCRdb applying MiXCR to the 5' RACE reads. The data hold a few hundred thousand distinct CDR3 sequences, with around 8% observed a single time. Germline lookup yields CDR1 SGHKS and CDR2 YYEKEE (reference sequence). The CDR3 consists of 17 residues. V was pared by 0 bases and J by 2 bases, with 8 bases of the junction left unmatched. As regards this clonotype: Its cognate antigen is unknown.

These same records also appear under a second study, on yellow fever vaccine responses in identical twins.

The sequencing input was CD8+ T cells sorted from blood. This chain joins TRBV5-5 and TRBJ2-1; 7 bases agree with TRBD2. This TCR was sampled from a woman younger than 35 in good health. Here the CDR3 reads CASSLGSWGGTYNEQFF. The DNA for the CDR3 is TGTGCCAGCAGCTTGGGGTCGTGGGGAGGGACCTACAATGAGCAGTTCTTC.